This paragraph covers one T cell receptor beta chain sequence. Per the authors' pipeline: From reference gene primer amplification, estimates of nucleated cell counts were derived. Clones were read by immunoSEQ multiplex PCR, and TCRdb kept only the in-frame ones, dropping some. The V and J calls and clone size were taken over from that table, and D and trimming were inferred from the DNA. Of a few hundred thousand clones listed, around 90% are singletons. The CDR3 is made up of 16 amino acids. V dropped 3 bases and J dropped 5; count of bases not matched to a gene: 7. Per germline, CDR1 KGHSH and CDR2 LQKENI. This specimen belongs to a study of blood T cell repertoires in COVID-19. About the study: T cells, B-cell-depleted T cells, or PBMCs provided the cDNA or gDNA that served as material.

The sequence derives from a young man who had recovered from COVID-19. Sequenced: PBMCs or T cells enriched from blood (not recorded which). The chain recombines TRBV18 with TRBJ1-1, with 12 bases lining up with TRBD1. Here the CDR3 DNA reads TGTGCCAGCTCACCTCCGGGACAGGGGGCGCGGACTGAAGCTTTCTTT. Protein sequence: CASSPPGQGARTEAFF. The full variable domain, completed using reference TRBV18 and TRBJ1-1, is NAGVMQNPRHLVRRRGQEARLRCSPMKGHSHVYWYRQLPEEGLKFMVYLQKENIIDESGMPKERFSAEFPKEGPSILRIQQVVRGDSAAYFCASSPPGQGARTEAFFGQGTRLTVV.